The next 23 T cell receptor beta chains were all read from a single sample in a study of T cell responses to AZD1222 COVID-19 vaccine. Produced via immunoSEQ multiplex PCR; TCRdb's table is partial and in-frame only. The top ten hold about 4.3% of the sample, which has 150,000 to 200,000 clones, 75% to 90% seen once. This material consisted of peripheral blood, taken 28 days after the second dose of the MenACWY control vaccine. These receptors all stem from an adult who received the MenACWY meningococcal vaccine as a control.

V is TRBV18 and J is TRBJ2-3, with a weak D call TRBD2 (6 bases). Germline assignment: CDR1 KGHSH and CDR2 LQKENI. Deletions cut 1 base from V and 4 bases from J, with 12 bases between. This CDR3 contains 15 residues. The CDR3 DNA is TGTGCCAGCTCACCACGCCAGGGAGGTGCAGATACGCAGTATTTT. Translation: CASSPRQGGADTQYF.

The chain combines TRBV5-5 with TRBJ1-4; no clear D. V lost 0 bases to trimming and J lost 3 bases, with 6 bases between them. The CDR3 spans 14 residues. Germline V gives CDR1 SGHKS, CDR2 YYEKEE (reference sequence). DNA for the CDR3: TGTGCCAGCAGCTTGGGACTTCCTAATGAAAAACTGTTTTTT. Translated: CASSLGLPNEKLFF.

The V gene is TRBV13, the J gene TRBJ2-5, with a weak D call TRBD2 (6 bases). The germline CDR1 and CDR2 sequences are PRHDT and FYEKMQ (reference sequence). This CDR3 comprises 15 residues. V was shortened by 1 base and J by 2 bases, with 11 bases between the two germline ends. The CDR3 nucleotides are TGTGCCAGCAGCTTAGTGGGACTCTCGCAAGAGACCCAGTACTTC. Translation: CASSLVGLSQETQYF.

CDR3 nucleotides: TGTGCCAGCAGCAGGGCCCGAAACACCGGGGAGCTGTTTTTT. It encodes CASSRARNTGELFF. The chain couples TRBV27 to TRBJ2-2; possibly TRBD1 for D (5 bases). The CDR3 has 14 amino acids. The V end was cut by 6 bases, the J end by 2 bases, with 10 bases between. Germline V gene sequence: CDR1 MNHEY, CDR2 SMNVEV (reference sequence).

The J gene is TRBJ2-5, the V gene TRBV7-2; D is possibly TRBD2 (6 bases). Germline V lookup: CDR1 SGHTA, CDR2 FQGNSA. This CDR3 is built from 13 residues. Trimming cost V 5 bases and J 3 bases, with 10 bases left between them. CDR3 DNA sequence: TGTGCCAGCAGCCCGGGGGAGAAAGAGACCCAGTACTTC. Translation: CASSPGEKETQYF.

This rearrangement joins TRBV9 to TRBJ1-2; D gene uncertain. V was pared by 4 bases and J by 4 bases, with 8 bases between. CDR3 length equals 12 residues. From germline, CDR1 is SGDLS and CDR2 YYNGEE. The CDR3 nucleotides are TGTGCCAGCAGCAGGCGTACCTATGGCTACACCTTC. It translates to CASSRRTYGYTF.

This clone was seen only once. V usage is TRBV14 and J usage is TRBJ2-5; no reliable D call. The CDR3 consists of 17 residues. CDR1 SGHDN and CDR2 FVKESK come from the germline V gene. V dropped 1 base and J dropped 0 bases, with 15 bases sitting between them. The CDR3 region is CASSQAAPVWDQETQYF. Written as DNA, the CDR3 is TGTGCCAGCAGCCAAGCGGCCCCTGTGTGGGACCAAGAGACCCAGTACTTC.

This clone was seen just once. This chain connects TRBV29-1 to TRBJ2-5; 10 bases match TRBD1. CDR1 and CDR2 from the germline V gene are SQVTM and ANQGSEA. The CDR3 has 13 amino acids. V trimming: 8 bases; J trimming: 4 bases; junction bases outside the gene matches: 7. The CDR3 DNA follows: TGCAGCACGAGACAGGGGGCTGGAGAGACCCAGTACTTC. Protein sequence: CSTRQGAGETQYF.

This sequence joins TRBV4-2 and TRBJ1-2; the D is unclear. Trimming stripped 1 base from V and 7 bases from J, with 7 bases between. This CDR3 is built from 12 residues. The germline V gene has CDR1 LGHNA and CDR2 YNFKEQ. This chain's CDR3 is CASSQGVSGYTF. The CDR3 DNA is TGTGCCAGCAGCCAAGGGGTTAGTGGCTACACCTTC.

The chain couples TRBV6-5 to TRBJ1-5, with D hard to call. V was pared by 2 bases and J by 0 bases, with 8 bases between. This CDR3 spans 15 amino acids. Germline V CDR1 and CDR2: MNHEY, SVGAGI. In DNA, the CDR3 is TGTGCCAGCAGTTACAGGTTCGGTAGCAATCAGCCCCAGCATTTT. This gives the protein CASSYRFGSNQPQHF.

The chain recombines TRBV7-2 with TRBJ2-7; 8 bases are shared with TRBD1. J lost 4 bases, V lost 1 base, and 3 bases had no gene match. Germline values: CDR1 SGHTA, CDR2 FQGNSA. The CDR3 is made up of 14 amino acids. CDR3: CASSLGTGMYEQYF. For the CDR3, the DNA is TGTGCCAGCAGCTTAGGGACAGGGATGTACGAGCAGTACTTC.

The chain carries TRBV28 and TRBJ1-5, with D maybe TRBD1 (6 bases). This CDR3 region has 14 residues. Trimming left V 4 bases short and J 4 bases short, with 11 bases between. Per the germline V gene, CDR1 is MDHEN and CDR2 is SYDVKM. The CDR3 nucleotides read TGTGCCAGCAGTTCGGACAGCGAAAATCAGCCCCAGCATTTT. Residues: CASSSDSENQPQHF.

The chain's CDR3 is CASREGRATYEQYF. For the CDR3, the DNA is TGTGCCAGCCGAGAAGGGAGGGCTACCTACGAGCAGTACTTC. The genes are TRBV19 and TRBJ2-7, with 7 bases aligning to TRBD2. The germline gives CDR1 LNHDA, CDR2 SQIVND (reference sequence). This CDR3 contains 14 residues. J gave up 2 bases and V 9 bases, and 10 bases lay outside the gene matches.

The V gene is TRBV9, the J gene TRBJ1-1; weak D call: TRBD1 (5 bases). This CDR3 region has 13 residues. V lost 2 bases and J lost 5, with 10 bases in between. The germline V gene encodes CDR1 SGDLS and CDR2 YYNGEE. CDR3 residues: CASSVAGRTEAFF. CDR3 nucleotide sequence: TGTGCCAGCAGCGTGGCAGGGCGAACTGAAGCTTTCTTT.

This rearrangement joins TRBV30 to TRBJ1-2; D is undetermined. Germline V CDR1 and CDR2: GTSNPN, SVGIG (reference sequence). Trimming took off 0 bases at V and 2 bases at J, with 10 bases between the two ends. This CDR3 spans 14 amino acids. The CDR3 protein is CAWSVLAGNYGYTF. The CDR3, as DNA: TGTGCCTGGAGTGTATTGGCGGGGAACTATGGCTACACCTTC.

The J gene is TRBJ2-7, the V gene TRBV11-1; TRBD2 is a possible D gene (6 bases). This CDR3 is built from 16 residues. Germline V gives CDR1 SGHAT, CDR2 FQDESV (reference sequence). V was clipped by 0 bases and J by 3 bases, with 15 bases between them. CDR3 nucleotide sequence: TGTGCCAGCAGCTTAGCGCTGGAGGGAGGCGTCTACGAGCAGTACTTC. It specifies CASSLALEGGVYEQYF.

The V and J genes are TRBV28 and TRBJ2-7, with no clear D. The CDR3 totals 11 residues. The germline CDR1 and CDR2 sequences are MDHEN and SYDVKM. V lost 10 bases and J lost 0, with 7 bases in between. CDR3 in amino acids: CATTSSYEQYF. The CDR3 DNA follows: TGTGCCACCACGAGCTCCTACGAGCAGTACTTC.

In its sample, this clone was seen once. In DNA form, the CDR3 reads TGTGCCACCAGCATAGGGGGCGCGAACACTGAAGCTTTCTTT. Translating it yields CATSIGGANTEAFF. This chain connects TRBV24-1 to TRBJ1-1, with 7 bases that match TRBD1. Germline V lookup: CDR1 KGHDR, CDR2 SFDVKD. The CDR3 length is 14 residues. V gave up 7 bases and J gave up 1 base; unmatched junction bases: 5.

V usage is TRBV12-3 or TRBV12-4 and J usage is TRBJ2-7; TRBD1 matches 8 bases. With 8 bases clipped from V and 5 bases from J, the junction kept 5 bases outside the gene matches. The CDR3 covers 12 residues. CDR3 in DNA: TGTGCCAGCGGGACAGGCCGCAACGAGCAGTACTTC. Translating it yields CASGTGRNEQYF.

As regards this clone: This specimen includes other DNA sequences encoding the same CDR3. V is TRBV6-2 or TRBV6-3 and J is TRBJ2-7; tentative D call: TRBD2 (5 bases). The CDR3 length is 13 residues. V lost 2 bases to trimming and J lost 2 bases, with 7 bases between them. Germline V CDR1 and CDR2: MNHEY, SVGEGT. This CDR3 reads CASSYGLAYEQYF. The CDR3 coding sequence is TGTGCCAGCAGTTACGGACTTGCCTACGAGCAGTACTTC.

This clone was recorded a few times. The chain joins TRBV5-6 to TRBJ1-2; D is ambiguous. CDR1 SGHDT and CDR2 YYEEEE come from the germline V gene. Trimming took 3 bases from V and 4 from J, leaving 10 bases between them. The CDR3 covers 13 residues. Here the CDR3 DNA reads TGTGCCAGCAGCTGGGAGGGCTCCTATGGCTACACCTTC. This sequence encodes CASSWEGSYGYTF.

The rearrangement joins TRBV24-1 to TRBJ1-5; no clear D. Germline CDR1 KGHDR, CDR2 SFDVKD. V dropped 1 base and J dropped 6 bases, with 15 bases sitting between them. The CDR3 is 16 residues long. CDR3 nucleotide sequence: TGTGCCACCAGTGATTTAAATTCGGGGTATGGTCAGCCCCAGCATTTT. Translated: CATSDLNSGYGQPQHF.

The chain joins TRBV19 to TRBJ2-2; D call uncertain. Trimming shortened V by 3 bases and J by 7 bases, and 9 bases separated the two germline ends. The germline V gene encodes CDR1 LNHDA and CDR2 SQIVND (reference sequence). This CDR3 spans 13 amino acids. CDR3 sequence: CASSIGVHGELFF. In DNA, the CDR3 is TGTGCCAGTAGTATTGGGGTCCACGGGGAGCTGTTTTTT.